A selection of T cell receptor beta chains follows, all from one sample in a study of shared clonotypes between healthy human individuals. The method was immunoSEQ multiplex PCR; TCRdb's version includes in-frame clones alone and lacks a portion of them. The sample has about a million clones, more than 60% seen once. The sequenced sample consisted of memory CD4+ T cells sorted from blood. The receptors derive from a man younger than 30 in good health. The CDR3 runs from the conserved cysteine through the conserved F or W. Each record gives: D gene, clone size, J gene, V gene, CDR3 DNA, CDR3 protein. The D gene is left open where the match is weak. A clone size is listed for some rows: how often the clone was seen (once, few, many), or a class if it is expanded.

NA | NA | TRBJ2-1 | TRBV30 | TGTGCCTGGGAGCGAAGCGATGAGCAGTTCTTC | CAWERSDEQFF
NA | many | TRBJ2-4 | TRBV12-5 | TGTGCTAGTGGTTTGGACGGGGACCCAAACATTCAGTACTTC | CASGLDGDPNIQYF
NA | few | TRBJ1-5 | TRBV28 | TGTGCCAGCAGTTTAGGTAGAAGTAGCAATCAGCCCCAGCATTTT | CASSLGRSSNQPQHF
NA | NA | TRBJ2-7 | TRBV2 | TGTGCCAGCAGTGAAGATCGGGCACTTAGCTACGAGCAGTACTTC | CASSEDRALSYEQYF
NA | NA | TRBJ1-5 | TRBV7-6 | TGTGCCAGCACCGGGAAGTTTGCCTACTTTTTCAATCAGCCCCAGCATTTT | CASTGKFAYFFNQPQHF
NA | few | TRBJ2-1 | TRBV11-2 | TGTGCCAGCGGACAAGGCAATGAGCAGTTCTTC | CASGQGNEQFF
NA | NA | TRBJ2-2 | TRBV2 | TGTGCCAGCAGCGGTGGCCCGAACACCGGGGAGCTGTTTTTT | CASSGGPNTGELFF
TRBD1 | NA | TRBJ2-7 | TRBV27 | TGTGCCAGCAGACCGGGACAGGGGCTTTCGAAGCAGTACTTC | CASRPGQGLSKQYF
TRBD1 | NA | TRBJ2-4 | TRBV25-1 | TGTGCCAGCAGCTTGACAGGGGCCCGAAACATTCAGTACTTC | CASSLTGARNIQYF
NA | NA | TRBJ2-3 | TRBV18 | TGTGCCAGCTCCCTTAAGCAAGGAGATACGCAGTATTTT | CASSLKQGDTQYF
NA | NA | TRBJ1-2 | TRBV25-1 | TGTGCCAGCAGTGAATATACGGATGGCTACACCTTC | CASSEYTDGYTF
NA | NA | TRBJ1-1 | TRBV6-5 | TGTGCCAGCAGTTACGCCGGCCGGATTCGGTCAGGAGAAGCTTTCTTT | CASSYAGRIRSGEAFF
NA | NA | TRBJ2-1 | TRBV27 | TGTGCCAGCAGTCCACTAGTGAACAATGAGCAGTTCTTC | CASSPLVNNEQFF
TRBD2 | NA | TRBJ2-3 | TRBV6-5 | TGTGCCAGCAGCCTACTAGCGGGGGGCACAGATACGCAGTATTTT | CASSLLAGGTDTQYF
NA | NA | TRBJ2-5 | TRBV1 | TGCACCAGCAGCCAAGATCACCGGACTAGCTCGTTGGAGACCCAGTACTTC | CTSSQDHRTSSLETQYF
TRBD2 | NA | TRBJ2-1 | TRBV10-3 | TGTGCCATCAGTGAAGGAACTAGCGGGAGGGAATTCTTC | CAISEGTSGREFF
NA | few | TRBJ1-4 | TRBV9 | TGTGCCAGCAGCGCCTTACCCGGGACAAGGACTGAAAAACTGTTTTTT | CASSALPGTRTEKLFF
NA | NA | TRBJ2-3 | TRBV2 | TGTGCCAGCAGTCCGGGCACAGATACGCAGTATTTT | CASSPGTDTQYF
NA | NA | TRBJ1-4 | TRBV4-1 | TGCGCCAGCAGCCATCCAGACAGGTTAGAGGGAAAACTGTTTTTT | CASSHPDRLEGKLFF
NA | few | TRBJ1-6 | TRBV9 | TGTGCCAGCAGCGTAACGGGGGCGTGGGATTCACCCCTCCACTTT | CASSVTGAWDSPLHF
TRBD1 | NA | TRBJ2-5 | TRBV5-1 | TGCGCCAGCAGCTTTGGGATGGACAGGGGGGAGACCCAGTACTTC | CASSFGMDRGETQYF
NA | NA | TRBJ2-7 | TRBV5-6 | TGTGCCAGCAGCCGAACAGGCTACGAGCAGTACTTC | CASSRTGYEQYF
TRBD2 | NA | TRBJ2-3 | TRBV5-4 | TGTGCCAGCCGGGAGGGACTCACAGATACGCAGTATTTT | CASREGLTDTQYF
TRBD2 | NA | TRBJ2-3 | TRBV5-1 | TGCGCCAGCAGCGGTCTAGCGGGGCACAACACAGATACGCAGTATTTT | CASSGLAGHNTDTQYF
TRBD1 | NA | TRBJ1-1 | TRBV7-8 | TGTGCCAGCAGCTCGACAGGGTATACTGAAGCTTTCTTT | CASSSTGYTEAFF
NA | NA | TRBJ2-1 | TRBV28 | TGTGCCAGCAGTCCGACAGGTCGTAGGAATGAGCAGTTCTTC | CASSPTGRRNEQFF
NA | once | TRBJ2-1 | TRBV5-8 | TGTGGGACCCGGGGGAATGAGCAGTTCTTC | CGTRGNEQFF
NA | NA | TRBJ1-4 | TRBV7-9 | TGTGCCAGCAGCTTAGAGGGACTTGGGATAAAACTGTTTTTT | CASSLEGLGIKLFF
NA | few | TRBJ2-3 | TRBV29-1 | TGCAGCGTTGGTTTTGGGTCCGCAGATACGCAGTATTTT | CSVGFGSADTQYF
TRBD2 | once | TRBJ2-5 | TRBV19 | TGTGCCAGTAGTCCTCGATTTGGGACTAGCGGGGTCTCCCAAGAGACCCAGTACTTC | CASSPRFGTSGVSQETQYF
NA | NA | TRBJ1-2 | TRBV6-1 | TGTGTCACCCTTTTCAGCGCAAACTATGGCTACACCTTC | CVTLFSANYGYTF
NA | NA | TRBJ2-7 | TRBV30 | TGTGCCTGGGCAATGACGTCCGAGCAGTACTTC | CAWAMTSEQYF
TRBD1 | NA | TRBJ1-1 | TRBV11-2 | TGTGCCAGCAGCTTAGTAACAGGGGCGACACCTGAAGCTTTCTTT | CASSLVTGATPEAFF
NA | NA | TRBJ1-2 | TRBV6-5 | TGTGCCAGCAGAACCTGGTCAGGGAACTATGGCTACACCTTC | CASRTWSGNYGYTF
NA | NA | TRBJ2-5 | TRBV5-5 | TGTGCCAGCAGCTCCGGGAGTTTTGAGACCCAGTACTTC | CASSSGSFETQYF
NA | NA | TRBJ1-1 | TRBV5-4 | TGTGCCAGCAGCTTGTCAGGGTCTCTGAATGAAGCTTTCTTT | CASSLSGSLNEAFF
NA | few | TRBJ1-5 | TRBV28 | TGTGCCAGCAGTTTACCGGGCCAGTGGGATGATCAGCCCCAGCATTTT | CASSLPGQWDDQPQHF
TRBD2 | once | TRBJ2-3 | TRBV4-1 | TGCGCCAGCAGCAGGGAGCGGGGAGCCACAGATACGCAGTATTTT | CASSRERGATDTQYF
TRBD2 | NA | TRBJ2-3 | TRBV6-6 | TGTGCCAGCAAGCGGGGACCCACAGATACGCAGTATTTT | CASKRGPTDTQYF
TRBD2 | NA | TRBJ2-2 | TRBV5-1 | TGCGCCAGCAGCTTGGCCCTAGCGGGGACCGGGGAGCTGTTTTTT | CASSLALAGTGELFF
TRBD1 | NA | TRBJ1-2 | TRBV19 | TGTGCCAGTACCTACGGGAAAACCGGGACAGGGGTCTTGGGCTACACCTTC | CASTYGKTGTGVLGYTF
NA | NA | TRBJ1-6 | TRBV7-9 | TGTGCCAGCAGCCCGACGTCACAGGGCTCTAGTTCACCCCTCCACTTT | CASSPTSQGSSSPLHF
TRBD1 | NA | TRBJ2-4 | TRBV11-2 | TGTGCCAGCAGCTGCCCCCACAACAATACCCGGACAGGCGAAAACATTCAGTACTTC | CASSCPHNNTRTGENIQYF
TRBD1 | NA | TRBJ2-5 | TRBV7-2 | TGTGCCAGCAGCTTTCAGGGGGCAGAGACCCAGTACTTC | CASSFQGAETQYF
NA | once | TRBJ1-1 | TRBV7-9 | TGTGCCAGCAGCTTAGGGGGTCTCGGGACCCAAGCTTTCTTT | CASSLGGLGTQAFF
NA | NA | TRBJ1-2 | TRBV4-3 | TGCGCCAGCAGCCAAGATTTCCAGTCCTACCCCGGCTATGGCTACACCTTC | CASSQDFQSYPGYGYTF